This T cell receptor beta chain was documented in a study of identical twins. General observations from the study: Among monozygotic twins, out-of-frame TCR alpha sharing exceeded what models predicted. For out-of-frame beta sequences, excess twin sharing was weaker.

TCRdb independently ran MiXCR on the 5' RACE reads; one entry per CDR3 protein. The table shows under 800,000 distinct CDR3 sequences, with 21% occurring only once. Healthy Caucasians supplied all donations. The CDR3 runs to 15 residues. Germline V gives CDR1 SGDLS, CDR2 YYNGEE. With 4 bases clipped from V and 2 bases from J, the junction kept 7 bases outside the gene matches. Concerning this clonotype itself: Its cognate antigen is unknown.

The data were also submitted as part of a second study, on T cells expressing NK-cell markers.

The sequence was obtained from a young woman in good health. The sequenced sample consisted of PBMCs. This sequence joins TRBV9 and TRBJ2-5; the match to TRBD2 covers 8 bases. The CDR3 loop is CASSRNSGAQETQYF. The CDR3 nucleotides read TGTGCCAGCAGCCGTAATAGCGGGGCACAAGAGACCCAGTACTTC.